The 11 T cell receptor beta chains below were found in one sample sequenced in a study of shared clonotypes between healthy human individuals. Using immunoSEQ multiplex PCR, the repertoire was profiled, and TCRdb retains in-frame clones only, with some absent. The sample carries some 1,100,000 clones, around three quarters recorded once. The sequenced material came from memory CD4+ T cells from PBMCs. Subset here: CD45RA-negative fraction. The receptors come from a man aged 18 to 30 in good health. Some clones in this sample may be carry-over from other donors' samples.

The V gene is TRBV19, the J gene TRBJ2-1, with 9 bases lining up with TRBD2. This CDR3 has 15 residues. The V segment lost 5 bases and the J segment 5 bases; nucleotides outside the gene matches: 7. CDR1 is LNHDA, CDR2 SQIVND, per germline (reference sequence). Here the CDR3 reads CASSYPTSGHNEQFF. The CDR3 nucleotides read TGTGCCAGTAGTTATCCGACTAGCGGCCACAATGAGCAGTTCTTC.

The chain is built from TRBV28 and TRBJ1-4, with 9 positions matching TRBD1. Germline assignment: CDR1 MDHEN and CDR2 SYDVKM. The CDR3 contains 15 residues. Losses at the gene ends were 8 bases for V and 2 bases for J; bases not matched to a gene: 6. As DNA, the CDR3 is TGTGCCAGCGGGGGACAGGGCACTACTAATGAAAAACTGTTTTTT. Translation gives CASGGQGTTNEKLFF.

CDR3 coding DNA: TGCGCCAGCAACTTAGCGCCAAGCTCTGGGGCCAACGTCCTGACTTTC. Its translation is CASNLAPSSGANVLTF. The chain joins TRBV5-1 to TRBJ2-6; the D gene is possibly TRBD2 (5 bases). The germline V gene has CDR1 SGHRS and CDR2 YFSETQ. CDR3 size: 16 residues. V was pared by 6 bases and J by 0 bases, with 13 bases between.

In this sample, this clone turned up many times. This rearrangement joins TRBV6-1 to TRBJ2-7; D is perhaps TRBD1 (6 bases). V dropped 2 bases and J dropped 7 bases, with 12 bases sitting between them. The CDR3 is 13 residues long. Per germline, CDR1 MNHNS and CDR2 SASEGT. The DNA of the CDR3 is TGTGCCAGCAGTGAAAGGGCAGGGGATGAGCAGTACTTC. Its protein product is CASSERAGDEQYF.

This CDR3 is CASSLSARPLVNEQFF. The CDR3 DNA reads TGTGCCAGCAGTTTATCCGCCAGACCCCTGGTCAATGAGCAGTTCTTC. The chain carries TRBV27 and TRBJ2-1, with D unclear. The CDR3 extends over 16 amino acids. V was cut by 0 bases and J by 6 bases, with 15 bases left in between. Germline CDR1 and CDR2: MNHEY and SMNVEV (reference sequence).

The chain is built from TRBV27 and TRBJ1-1; D may be TRBD1 (6 bases). This CDR3 has 11 residues. Per germline, CDR1 MNHEY and CDR2 SMNVEV (reference sequence). V gave up 3 bases and J gave up 10 bases, with 9 bases separating them. The CDR3 sequence is CASSFLQGAFF. CDR3 in DNA: TGTGCCAGCAGTTTTCTACAGGGAGCTTTCTTT.

The chain couples TRBV6-6 to TRBJ2-5; TRBD1 matches at 9 bases. The germline CDR1 and CDR2 sequences are MNHNY and SVGAGI (reference sequence). There are 15 residues in the CDR3. V lost 2 bases, J lost 7 bases, and 8 bases stayed unmatched. CDR3 nucleotides: TGTGCCAGCAGTTACGCGGGACAGGGTTCGGGGACCCAGTACTTC. As protein: CASSYAGQGSGTQYF.

V is TRBV5-4 and J is TRBJ2-3, with TRBD1 identical over 7 bases. Germline CDR1 reads SGHNT; CDR2 reads YYREEE (reference sequence). CDR3 size: 17 residues. The V gene end was trimmed by 2 bases and the J gene end by 2 bases; junction bases not matched to a gene: 11. The CDR3 here is CASSFGVGGQPTDTQYF. CDR3 sequence (DNA): TGTGCCAGCAGCTTTGGCGTAGGGGGACAGCCCACAGATACGCAGTATTTT.

This clone has only a few counts. The chain employs TRBV10-1 and TRBJ1-2, with a tentative D call TRBD1 (6 bases). Per the germline V gene, CDR1 is WNHNN and CDR2 is SYGVQD (reference sequence). The V gene lost 2 bases and the J gene lost 4 bases, with 8 bases spanning the gap. The CDR3 contains 13 residues. The CDR3 loop is CASSERGAYGYTF. CDR3 coding DNA: TGCGCCAGCAGTGAGCGGGGGGCCTATGGCTACACCTTC.

This chain links TRBV5-4 with TRBJ2-7; 8 positions agree with TRBD2. The length of the CDR3 is 15 residues. V lost 3 bases and J lost 3; bases outside the gene matches: 8. Germline V gives CDR1 SGHNT, CDR2 YYREEE (reference sequence). CDR3 in DNA: TGTGCCAGCAGCTCGGGACTAGTGGCAGGCTACGAGCAGTACTTC. Its translation is CASSSGLVAGYEQYF.

J is TRBJ2-3 and V is TRBV7-9, with D perhaps TRBD2 (6 bases). The CDR3 spans 15 residues. Germline V lookup: CDR1 SEHNR, CDR2 FQNEAQ (reference sequence). Trimming cost V 4 bases and J 6 bases, with 17 bases left between them. CDR3: CASSSGAGTVDTQYF. CDR3 in DNA: TGTGCCAGCAGCTCGGGCGCGGGGACCGTGGATACGCAGTATTTT.